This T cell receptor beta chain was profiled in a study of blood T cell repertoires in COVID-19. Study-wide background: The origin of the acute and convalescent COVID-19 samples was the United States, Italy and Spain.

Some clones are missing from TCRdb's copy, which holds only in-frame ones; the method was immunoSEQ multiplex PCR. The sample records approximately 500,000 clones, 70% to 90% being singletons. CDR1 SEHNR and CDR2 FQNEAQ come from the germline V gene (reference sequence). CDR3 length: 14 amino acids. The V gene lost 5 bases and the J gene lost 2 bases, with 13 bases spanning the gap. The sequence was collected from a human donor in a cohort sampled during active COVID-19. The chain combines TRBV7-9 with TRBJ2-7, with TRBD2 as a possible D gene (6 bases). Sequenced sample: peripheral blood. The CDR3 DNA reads TGTGCCAGCAGCGTAGGGACTGGAACCTACGAGCAGTACTTC. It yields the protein CASSVGTGTYEQYF. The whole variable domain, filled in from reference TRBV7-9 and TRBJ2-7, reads DTGVSQNPRHKITKRGQNVTFRCDPISEHNRLYWYRQTLGQGPEFLTYFQNEAQLEKSRLLSDRFSAERPKGSFSTLEIQRTEQGDSAMYLCASSVGTGTYEQYFGPGTRLTVT.